The next 22 T cell receptor beta chains were all read from a single sample in a study of shared clonotypes between healthy human individuals (dated by TCRdb to 2020 to 2021). CD8 naive samples were obtained by positive selection for CCR7 among CD45RO-negative cells, yielding a CD45RA+CCR7+ population from which TemRA cells were excluded. Library construction relied on the immunoSEQ multiplex PCR assay. Drawn from immuneACCESS, this table holds only the in-frame rearrangements with V and J called that TCRdb kept. Clones are partly lost; checked studies trace under half to an unresolved V gene and leave the rest unexplained. The sample table contains about 2 million clones; only one count was recorded for about 95% of them. The top ten clones comprise 0.95% to 1.5% of the sample. The sample was naive CD8+ T cells sorted from blood. What the cell subset or site label conveys for this sample: CD45RA+CCR7+. These receptors were obtained from a man between 18 and 35 years old in good health.

The V and J genes are TRBV19 and TRBJ1-6; weak D call: TRBD1 (6 bases). Germline V gene lookup returns CDR1 LNHDA and CDR2 SQIVND (reference sequence). The V end lost 5 bases, the J end lost 8 bases, and 13 bases lay between the germline ends. CDR3 length equals 14 residues. CDR3 DNA sequence: TGTGCCAGTAGTTGGGAGGACAGTTATTCACCCCTCCACTTT. Translated, it gives CASSWEDSYSPLHF.

Worth noting for this clone: The sample carries other DNA sequences with the same CDR3. J is TRBJ1-1 and V is TRBV30; D not certain. V lost 0 bases to trimming and J lost 6 bases, with 5 bases between them. Germline V gene sequence: CDR1 GTSNPN, CDR2 SVGIG (reference sequence). CDR3 length equals 11 residues. The CDR3 nucleotides are TGTGCCTGGAGTGTAACCCCTGAAGCTTTCTTT. Translated, it gives CAWSVTPEAFF.

The chain has TRBV6-6 and TRBJ2-1; D unresolved. Germline CDR1 MNHNY, CDR2 SVGAGI (reference sequence). Deletions cut 8 bases from V and 2 bases from J, with 16 bases between. The CDR3 totals 15 residues. The CDR3, as DNA: TGTGCCAGCGCTCGTCCGGGTCCGACCTACAATGAGCAGTTCTTC. The encoded protein is CASARPGPTYNEQFF.

The CDR3 here is CASSQFLAGEEDIQYF. The CDR3 DNA follows: TGCGCCAGCAGCCAATTCCTAGCGGGAGAGGAGGACATTCAGTACTTC. The chain employs TRBV4-3 and TRBJ2-4; TRBD2 matches at 10 bases. V was clipped by 2 bases and J by 8 bases; unmatched bases: 9. CDR3 length equals 16 residues. Germline CDR1 is LGHNA and CDR2 is YSLEER.

J is TRBJ2-1 and V is TRBV27; D is undetermined. The CDR3 loop spans 14 amino acids. Between the trimmed V and J ends, which lost 1 base and 6 bases, there was a span of 10 bases. The germline V gene encodes CDR1 MNHEY and CDR2 SMNVEV (reference sequence). The CDR3 sequence is CASSLFDLGNEQFF. DNA for the CDR3: TGTGCCAGCAGTTTATTTGATTTAGGCAATGAGCAGTTCTTC.

V gene TRBV28 combines with J gene TRBJ2-2; 7 bases line up with TRBD2. Germline V lookup: CDR1 MDHEN, CDR2 SYDVKM. CDR3 length: 14 residues. Unmatched junction bases numbered 5, after V lost 5 bases and J lost 5 bases. The CDR3, as DNA: TGTGCCAGCAGTCAGCAGGGAGGGACCGGGGAGCTGTTTTTT. Translated, it gives CASSQQGGTGELFF.

The count of this clone is one. The chain employs TRBV11-2 and TRBJ2-5, with D possibly matching TRBD2 (6 bases). V shed 6 bases and J shed 12 bases, with 17 bases lying between them. CDR1 and CDR2 (germline): SGHAT, FQNNGV. This CDR3 comprises 12 residues. CDR3 protein: CASSPEVGEEYF. The CDR3 DNA reads TGTGCCAGCAGTCCAGAGGTCGGGGAGGAGTACTTC.

The V call is TRBV10-1, the J call TRBJ2-1; weak D call: TRBD2 (6 bases). The CDR3 length is 14 residues. V lost 5 bases and J 8 bases, leaving 16 bases between the germline ends. Germline CDR1 WNHNN, CDR2 SYGVQD (reference sequence). The CDR3 coding sequence is TGCGCCAGCAGTCCGGGAGCCCGGGGGTATGAGCAGTTCTTC. Translation: CASSPGARGYEQFF.

This chain links TRBV19 with TRBJ1-5; 7 bases are shared with TRBD1. The ends lost 9 bases at V and 1 base at J; junction bases unmatched: 9. The CDR3 runs 15 residues. Germline CDR1 LNHDA, CDR2 SQIVND (reference sequence). The chain's CDR3 is CASAYGTASNQPQHF. The CDR3 region has the DNA TGTGCCAGCGCTTATGGGACAGCAAGCAATCAGCCCCAGCATTTT. The entire variable domain, with the rest obtained from reference TRBV19 and TRBJ1-5, is as follows: DGGITQSPKYLFRKEGQNVTLSCEQNLNHDAMYWYRQDPGQGLRLIYYSQIVNDFQKGDIAEGYSVSREKKESFPLTVTSAQKNPTAFYLCASAYGTASNQPQHFGDGTRLSIL.

Notes on this clone: Other DNA sequences within the sample encode an identical CDR3. The V call is TRBV11-2, the J call TRBJ2-7; TRBD1 or TRBD2 may be the D gene (5 bases each). CDR3 length equals 13 residues. Germline V gives CDR1 SGHAT, CDR2 FQNNGV. V was cut by 5 bases and J by 2 bases, with 10 bases left in between. CDR3 DNA sequence: TGTGCCAGCAGCCCAGGGACCCCCTACGAGCAGTACTTC. This translates into CASSPGTPYEQYF.

This rearrangement joins TRBV7-9 to TRBJ2-7; TRBD1 matches 9 bases. J lost 5 bases, V lost 5 bases, and 7 bases had no gene match. This CDR3 is built from 14 residues. Germline CDR1 SEHNR, CDR2 FQNEAQ (reference sequence). The CDR3 DNA reads TGTGCCAGCAGCCTCGCCGGGACAGGGAACGAGCAGTACTTC. This codes for CASSLAGTGNEQYF.

The chain is built from TRBV6-6 and TRBJ1-1; possible D gene TRBD1, 5 bases. CDR1 is MNHNY, CDR2 SVGAGI, per germline (reference sequence). V lost 6 bases to trimming and J lost 5 bases, with 7 bases between them. The CDR3 is 11 amino acids. The CDR3 is CASRGLTEAFF. For the CDR3, the DNA is TGTGCCAGCAGGGGACTTACTGAAGCTTTCTTT.

As to this clone: The same CDR3 also results from other DNA sequences found in this sample. V and J are TRBV4-1 and TRBJ2-7, with 7 bases matching TRBD2. The CDR3 runs to 16 residues. Losses at the gene ends were 0 bases for V and 0 bases for J; bases not matched to a gene: 5. Germline values: CDR1 MGHRA, CDR2 YSYEKL. In DNA, the CDR3 is TGCGCCAGCAGCCAAGATCTCGGGGAGGGCTCCTACGAGCAGTACTTC. This codes for CASSQDLGEGSYEQYF.

The chain carries TRBV2 and TRBJ1-4; 7 bases match TRBD1. CDR3 length: 13 amino acids. Trimming took 3 bases from V and 6 from J; bases not matched to a gene: 1. The germline gives CDR1 SNHLY, CDR2 FYNNEI. CDR3 bases: TGTGCCAGCAGTGATCAGGGGGATGAAAAACTGTTTTTT. This encodes CASSDQGDEKLFF.

This chain connects TRBV5-1 to TRBJ2-1; 7 bases align to TRBD2. J lost 4 bases, V lost 4 bases, and 8 bases had no gene match. The CDR3 runs to 15 residues. Germline-derived CDR1 and CDR2 are SGHRS and YFSETQ. The DNA for the CDR3 is TGCGCCAGCAGCGATAGGGAGGGCTATTACAATGAGCAGTTCTTC. This translates into CASSDREGYYNEQFF.

The V call is TRBV4-1, the J call TRBJ1-3; D is unresolved. Trimming left V 3 bases short and J 0 bases short, with 12 bases between. Germline lookup yields CDR1 MGHRA and CDR2 YSYEKL. The CDR3 length is 16 residues. CDR3 sequence reads: CASSHEPQVSGNTIYF. In nucleotides, the CDR3 is TGCGCCAGCAGCCACGAACCCCAGGTCTCTGGAAACACCATATATTTT.

As regards this clone: Other nucleotide sequences in the sample specify the same CDR3. V is TRBV5-6 and J is TRBJ2-1; 10 bases map to TRBD2. In germline, CDR1 is SGHDT, CDR2 YYEEEE. The length of the CDR3 is 15 residues. With V trimmed by 0 bases and J by 4 bases, 1 base remained unmatched. CDR3 loop: CASSLGLAGYNEQFF. DNA for the CDR3: TGTGCCAGCAGCTTGGGACTAGCGGGTTACAATGAGCAGTTCTTC. Together with reference TRBV5-6 and TRBJ2-1, the CDR3 gives the full variable domain: DAGVTQSPTHLIKTRGQQVTLRCSPKSGHDTVSWYQQALGQGPQFIFQYYEEEERQRGNFPDRFSGHQFPNYSSELNVNALLLGDSALYLCASSLGLAGYNEQFFGPGTRLTVL.

CDR3 amino acids: CASSPPLGVRGHDYGYTF. CDR3 DNA: TGTGCCAGCAGCCCCCCCCTTGGAGTCAGGGGGCACGACTATGGCTACACCTTC. The chain couples TRBV7-9 to TRBJ1-2; 8 bases are a match to TRBD1. CDR3 length: 18 amino acids. J was trimmed by 3 bases and V by 5 bases; bases with no gene match: 17. Per the germline V gene, CDR1 is SEHNR and CDR2 is FQNEAQ (reference sequence).

J is TRBJ2-7 and V is TRBV11-2; D could derive from TRBD1 or TRBD2 (5 bases each). Germline V gene data show CDR1 as SGHAT and CDR2 as FQNNGV. This CDR3 has 13 amino acids. The V end lost 8 bases, the J end lost 3 bases, and 14 bases lay between the germline ends. The CDR3 is CASGTTLFYEQYF. CDR3 DNA: TGTGCCAGCGGGACGACTCTTTTCTACGAGCAGTACTTC.

As regards this clone: Other DNA sequences within the sample encode an identical CDR3. The J gene is TRBJ2-5, the V gene TRBV30; TRBD1 matches 8 bases. V was pared by 4 bases and J by 4 bases, with 8 bases of the junction left unmatched. The CDR3 has 14 residues. CDR1 and CDR2 (germline): GTSNPN, SVGIG (reference sequence). This CDR3 is CAWTQGQGGETQYF. The DNA for the CDR3 is TGTGCCTGGACCCAAGGACAGGGTGGAGAGACCCAGTACTTC.

The rearrangement joins TRBV28 to TRBJ1-6; D is possibly TRBD1 (6 bases). The CDR3 spans 16 residues. Germline loops: CDR1 MDHEN, CDR2 SYDVKM. V lost 5 bases and J lost 4, with 15 bases in between. CDR3 protein: CASSPLWTAYNSPLHF. CDR3 nucleotides: TGTGCCAGCAGTCCCCTATGGACAGCATATAATTCACCCCTCCACTTT.

As DNA, the CDR3 is TGTGCCTGGGAGAACCGTTGGGACAGGGGGCGTTTAGAGCAGTACTTC. This codes for CAWENRWDRGRLEQYF. This chain uses TRBV30 with TRBJ2-7; 12 nucleotides align to TRBD1. Per the germline V gene, CDR1 is GTSNPN and CDR2 is SVGIG (reference sequence). The CDR3 has 16 residues. The V and J ends lost 5 bases and 7 bases, in that order; junction bases with no gene match: 15. The variable domain in full, with the rest retrieved from reference TRBV30 and TRBJ2-7, is SQTIHQWPATLVQPVGSPLSLECTVEGTSNPNLYWYRQAAGRGLQLLFYSVGIGQISSEVPQNLSASRPQDRQFILSSKKLLLSDSGFYLCAWENRWDRGRLEQYFGPGTRLTVT.